These T cell receptor beta chains were read from a single sample in a study of CD8+ T cells in alopecia areata. This table comes from immunoSEQ multiplex PCR, and its TCRdb copy is limited to in-frame clones, with some not included. The profile covers about 200,000 clones, with roughly 60% appearing a single time and 5.5% taken by the ten largest. Specimen: CD4+ T cells sorted from blood, collected at week 24, from a patient treated with tofacitinib. The receptors were gathered from a human donor with alopecia areata. The CDR3 runs from the conserved cysteine through the conserved F or W. D genes are given only for firm matches. Rows may omit the clone size; those that give it use once, few, many or a size class.

j_gene	abundance	v_gene	d_gene	CDR3aa	CDR3nt
TRBJ1-5	.	TRBV20-1	.	CSARGGRTQHF	TGCAGTGCTAGGGGAGGAAGGACCCAGCATTTT
TRBJ2-6	.	TRBV30	.	CAWSVLTGAGANVLTF	TGTGCCTGGAGTGTACTGACAGGCGCTGGGGCCAACGTCCTGACTTTC
TRBJ2-2	once	TRBV5-1	.	CASSSDSNTGELFF	TGCGCCAGCAGCTCGGACAGTAACACCGGGGAGCTGTTTTTT
TRBJ2-1	.	TRBV29-1	.	CSTGRVDEQFF	TGCAGCACCGGACGGGTGGATGAGCAGTTCTTC
TRBJ1-4	.	TRBV5-6	.	CASSLGGEKLFF	TGTGCCAGCAGCTTGGGGGGTGAAAAACTGTTTTTT
TRBJ2-1	few	TRBV7-8	.	CASSPDLHNEQFF	TGTGCCAGCAGCCCAGACTTACACAATGAGCAGTTCTTC
TRBJ1-2	.	TRBV30	.	CAGRVRGGYTF	TGTGCCGGAAGGGTCCGGGGGGGCTACACCTTC
TRBJ1-1	.	TRBV6-6	.	CASSYRQAAFF	TGTGCCAGCAGTTATAGACAGGCGGCTTTCTTT
TRBJ1-1	.	TRBV5-1	TRBD1	CASSFTGGPNTEAFF	TGCGCCAGCAGCTTCACAGGGGGACCGAACACTGAAGCTTTCTTT
TRBJ2-7	.	TRBV6-6	TRBD2	CASRTSGGAYEQYF	TGTGCCAGCAGGACTAGCGGGGGGGCCTACGAGCAGTACTTC
TRBJ2-7	few	TRBV29-1	.	CSVSRTLSPYEQYF	TGCAGCGTCAGCCGGACACTATCGCCCTACGAGCAGTACTTC
TRBJ2-2	.	TRBV5-1	.	CASSLGEPTFNTGELFF	TGCGCCAGCAGCTTGGGGGAGCCGACCTTTAACACCGGGGAGCTGTTTTTT
TRBJ2-1	.	TRBV30	.	CAWSSVIRLVTFF	TGTGCCTGGAGCTCGGTAATACGACTAGTGACTTTCTTC
TRBJ1-4	.	TRBV30	TRBD1	CAWNNRGADEKLFF	TGTGCCTGGAACAACAGGGGAGCAGATGAAAAACTGTTTTTT
TRBJ2-3	.	TRBV29-1	.	CSVDATPGTDTQYF	TGCAGCGTTGATGCGACTCCGGGCACAGATACGCAGTATTTT
TRBJ1-3	.	TRBV29-1	.	CSASEDGSGNTIYF	TGCAGCGCCTCCGAGGACGGCTCTGGAAACACCATATATTTT
TRBJ2-1	.	TRBV1	.	CTSRLGCSSHNEQFF	TGCACCAGCAGACTGGGTTGTAGTTCTCACAATGAGCAGTTCTTC
TRBJ1-1	few	TRBV4-3	.	CASSQDRQALGAFF	TGCGCCAGCAGCCAAGATCGACAGGCCTTAGGGGCTTTCTTT
TRBJ2-2	few	TRBV18	.	CASSPTDTGELFF	TGTGCCAGCTCACCGACCGACACCGGGGAGCTGTTTTTT
TRBJ1-1	.	TRBV9	TRBD1	CASSVVRGFPTEAFF	TGTGCCAGCAGCGTAGTCAGGGGGTTCCCCACTGAAGCTTTCTTT
TRBJ1-6	.	TRBV2	TRBD1	CASRGQANSPLHF	TGTGCCAGCAGGGGACAGGCCAATTCACCCCTCCACTTT
TRBJ1-2	.	TRBV15	.	CATSRDRGNYGYTF	TGTGCCACCAGCAGAGATAGGGGTAACTATGGCTACACCTTC
TRBJ1-1	once	TRBV28	.	CASSLGGEGDTEAFF	TGTGCCAGCAGTTTAGGTGGTGAGGGGGACACTGAAGCTTTCTTT
TRBJ1-6	.	TRBV7-2	TRBD1	CASSSGQGWSPLHF	TGTGCCAGCAGCTCAGGACAGGGATGGTCACCCCTCCACTTT
TRBJ1-2	.	TRBV2	.	CASSEAVGYGYTF	TGTGCCAGCAGTGAAGCGGTGGGCTATGGCTACACCTTC
TRBJ2-3	.	TRBV25-1	TRBD1	CASTGTGGTDTQYF	TGTGCCAGCACCGGGACAGGGGGTACAGATACGCAGTATTTT
TRBJ2-3	many	TRBV2	.	CASNLPPSTDTQYF	TGTGCCAGCAACCTTCCACCGAGCACAGATACGCAGTATTTT
TRBJ1-5	.	TRBV18	.	CASSPQGLNQPQHF	TGTGCCAGCTCACCACAAGGGTTAAATCAGCCCCAGCATTTT
TRBJ2-1	.	TRBV6-1	.	CASSDDHFLRRNNEQFF	TGTGCCAGCAGTGATGATCACTTTCTCCGACGGAATAATGAGCAGTTCTTC
TRBJ2-6	.	TRBV25-1	TRBD1	CASSQPGQGFSGANVLTF	TGTGCCAGCAGTCAACCGGGACAGGGCTTCTCTGGGGCCAACGTCCTGACTTTC
TRBJ2-5	.	TRBV29-1	TRBD2	CSVGTSGGQETQYF	TGCAGCGTTGGGACTAGCGGGGGACAAGAGACCCAGTACTTC
TRBJ1-1	.	TRBV20-1	.	CSVWMNTEAFF	TGCAGTGTATGGATGAACACTGAAGCTTTCTTT
TRBJ2-7	few	TRBV18	.	CASSPQTVTYEQYF	TGTGCCAGCTCTCCTCAGACGGTTACCTACGAGCAGTACTTC